The clone carrying this T cell receptor beta chain was seen only a few times. What it recognizes is unknown. With V trimmed by 5 bases and J by 4 bases, 16 bases remained unmatched. The CDR3 is 17 amino acids. Germline lookup yields CDR1 SEHNR and CDR2 FQNEAQ (reference sequence). Study findings and constraints: Larger-cohort validation covered only one TCR beta V-J rearrangement.

The sorted Tregs were CD4+CD25+CD127-/low cells. A single record per CDR3 protein comes from TCRdb applying MiXCR to the 5' RACE reads. Among over 9,500 distinct CDR3 sequences listed, around a quarter were seen once. The receptor's source is a female donor with breast cancer. Sequencing was done on a sample of Tregs sorted from a lymph node. V usage is TRBV7-9 and J usage is TRBJ2-7, with 8 bases that match TRBD2. The CDR3 loop is CASSPTRGGGVVYEQYF. The DNA of the CDR3 is TGTGCCAGCAGCCCCACTCGGGGGGGAGGCGTCGTGTACGAGCAGTACTTC.